This T cell receptor beta chain was identified in a study of regulatory T cells in long-lasting Graves disease. Findings of the study overall: Whereas about a thousand public clonotypes were shared by new patients, persistent patients shared more, at approximately 2,700. Newly diagnosed disease favored TRBV20-1 and TRBJ2-1 over persistent disease.

V lost 4 bases, J lost 3 bases, and 13 bases stayed unmatched. Germline V gives CDR1 SGHAT, CDR2 FQNNGV. The CDR3 is 18 amino acids. A word on this clonotype: As yet, its antigen is unknown.

Time point of the sample: persistent/refractory GD, antithyroid drugs over 5 years with positive TRAb. PBMC RNA was the source of the TCR library. Graves' disease diagnosis relied on American Thyroid Association guidelines. Those enrolled as patients came out of an endocrinology department in Xi'an, China. Library construction for TCR beta used iRepertoire HTBI primers and Arm-PCR of CDR3 regions. TCRdb independently ran MiXCR on the multiplex PCR reads; one entry per CDR3 protein. The table records about 420,000 distinct CDR3 sequences, 23% of them present only once. This receptor was identified in a female donor with Graves disease. Sequenced here: peripheral blood mononuclear cells (PBMCs), sampled when the disease was refractory, from a patient treated with antithyroid drugs. This chain connects TRBV11-2 to TRBJ2-3; 10 nucleotides match TRBD2. The CDR3 is CASSSPTLAGDLTDTQYF. In DNA, the CDR3 is TGTGCCAGCAGCTCCCCGACGCTAGCGGGAGATTTGACAGATACGCAGTATTTT.